These T cell receptor beta chains were read from a single sample in a study of T cell repertoires in cytomegalovirus infection. TCRdb passed the reads through MiXCR, listing each CDR3 protein once. The data contain about 740,000 distinct CDR3 sequences, roughly 36% of them seen just once; the ten biggest clones take up more than 2.5%. Sequences were obtained from PBMCs. The receptors derive from a human donor in good health (CMV status not recorded). Some clones in this sample may be carry-over from other donors' samples. The CDR3 runs from the conserved cysteine through the conserved F or W. D genes are given only for firm matches. Rows give clone size only sometimes, using once, few, many, or a class for an expanded clone.

j_gene	v_gene	abundance	d_gene	CDR3nt	CDR3aa
TRBJ1-5	TRBV3-1	.	.	TGTGCCAGCAGCCAAGGATGGCACAGGAGCAATCAGCCCCAGCATTTT	CASSQGWHRSNQPQHF
TRBJ2-7	TRBV6-1	few	TRBD2	TGTGCCAGCAGTCGCGGGAGAGCCGACGAGCAGTACTTC	CASSRGRADEQYF
TRBJ1-1	TRBV7-3	many	.	TGTGCCAGCAGCTTAATGGTGAACACTGAAGCTTTCTTT	CASSLMVNTEAFF
TRBJ2-7	TRBV28	few	.	TGTGCCAGCAGTTTAATTATGGAAGCAGGGAACGAGCAGTACTTC	CASSLIMEAGNEQYF
TRBJ2-1	TRBV5-1	.	.	TGCGCCAGCACCGTACGAGCGGGAGGACAGGGCAATGAGCAGTTCTTC	CASTVRAGGQGNEQFF
TRBJ1-6	TRBV7-6	few	.	TGTGCCAGCAGCCCGGGACCACTTAGGGTCCCAAATTCACCCCTCCACTTT	CASSPGPLRVPNSPLHF
TRBJ1-6	TRBV20-1	.	.	TGCAGTGCTAGTACCCTTCTTGACAGACAAAATTCACCCCTCCACTTT	CSASTLLDRQNSPLHF
TRBJ2-3	TRBV20-1	.	TRBD1	TGCAGTGCCGGACAGGGTCCAGATACGCAGTATTTT	CSAGQGPDTQYF
TRBJ2-1	TRBV4-2	.	TRBD1	TGTGCCAGCAGCCAAGCCCTTGGGGGACAGGGGGGGGGTGAGCAGTTCTTC	CASSQALGGQGGGEQFF
TRBJ2-7	TRBV6-2/TRBV6-3	.	TRBD1	TGTGCCAGCAGTGCTGGAGACAGGGTTGGCGAGCAGTACTTC	CASSAGDRVGEQYF
TRBJ2-5	TRBV15	few	.	TGTGTCACCAGCAGGCTAAGGACCGAAAGGTCACCCATGACCCAGTACTTC	CVTSRLRTERSPMTQYF
TRBJ2-2	TRBV7-3	.	.	TGTGCCAGCAGCTTACGTTCGCAGCTTACCGGGGAGCTGTTTTTT	CASSLRSQLTGELFF
TRBJ1-2	TRBV11-3	few	.	TGTGCCAGCAGCCAAGGGACGGCGGAATTAAACTATGGCTACACCTTC	CASSQGTAELNYGYTF
TRBJ1-2	TRBV7-6	many	.	TGTGCCAGCAGTTTGGGAAGGGATGGCTACACCTTC	CASSLGRDGYTF
TRBJ1-1	TRBV2	few	.	TGTGCCAGCAGTGAAAGCTTGGCCACTGAAGCTTTCTTT	CASSESLATEAFF
TRBJ2-7	TRBV19	.	.	TGTGCCAGTAGTTCGAGTCCGCGAAACTCCTACGAGCAGTACTTC	CASSSSPRNSYEQYF
TRBJ2-2	TRBV4-1	.	TRBD2	TGCGCCAGCAGCCAAGAATTAGCGGGGGGGCCGACCGGGGAGCTGTTTTTT	CASSQELAGGPTGELFF
TRBJ1-3	TRBV4-1	.	.	TGCGCCAGCAGCCATGACGCCGGAAACACCATATATTTT	CASSHDAGNTIYF
TRBJ1-2	TRBV29-1	.	.	TGCAGCGTTGTTGGAGTCCAGGGTTATGGCTACACCTTC	CSVVGVQGYGYTF
TRBJ2-3	TRBV7-2	.	.	TGTGCCAGCAGCTTAACAGGGAGGATAGATACGCAGTATTTT	CASSLTGRIDTQYF
TRBJ1-4	TRBV7-6	few	.	TGTGCCAGCAGCTTAGGGCGGGGGTTCCTTCCCGCAACTAATGAAAAACTGTTTTTT	CASSLGRGFLPATNEKLFF
TRBJ2-1	TRBV12-3/TRBV12-4	.	TRBD2	TGTGCCAGCAGGGCCGTTAGCGGGAGGATTTCGGGGGATGAGCAGTTCTTC	CASRAVSGRISGDEQFF
TRBJ2-2	TRBV5-1	.	.	TGCGCCAGCAGCCACCTTACCCAGGGGCCCGGGGAGCTGTTTTTT	CASSHLTQGPGELFF
TRBJ2-7	TRBV7-9	.	TRBD1	TGTTCCAGCAGCAGCCCCTGGACAGGGGGCGCATCCTACGAGCAGTACTTC	CSSSSPWTGGASYEQYF
TRBJ2-7	TRBV12-3/TRBV12-4	.	TRBD1	TGTGCCAGCAGCGCTGAAGGGACAGACTACGAGCAGTACTTC	CASSAEGTDYEQYF
TRBJ1-2	TRBV6-6	.	.	TGTGCCAGCACCCCCCCCGGGGACATGCGGGGCTACACCTTC	CASTPPGDMRGYTF